The 15 T cell receptor beta chains in this list originate from one sample, sequenced in a study of blood T cells in healthy people across ages. Combining a sample-barcoded 5' primer with a J-beta primer mix, a second PCR ran for roughly 6 to 12 cycles. In TCRdb, the 5' RACE reads were re-called with MiXCR into one record per CDR3 protein. The table shows under 2,000,000 distinct CDR3 sequences, with about 49% occurring only once. Material: blood. Every receptor here comes from a woman aged 40 to 50 in good health.

The rearrangement links TRBV28 to TRBJ2-1; 7 bases agree with TRBD2. The germline V gene encodes CDR1 MDHEN and CDR2 SYDVKM. Trimming at V came to 2 bases and at J to 0 bases, leaving 7 bases not matched to a gene. The CDR3 consists of 17 residues. The CDR3 DNA sequence: TGTGCCAGCAGTTTACCTGGCGGGGGAAGCTCCTACAATGAGCAGTTCTTC. Protein: CASSLPGGGSSYNEQFF.

This clonotype was found a few times. The V call is TRBV7-9, the J call TRBJ2-5; 9 bases match TRBD1. Germline lookup yields CDR1 SEHNR and CDR2 FQNEAQ (reference sequence). V dropped 5 bases and J dropped 3; count of bases not matched to a gene: 4. The CDR3 extends over 14 amino acids. CDR3 coding DNA: TGTGCCAGCAGCGCGGACAGGGGCGAAGAGACCCAGTACTTC. It codes for CASSADRGEETQYF.

This chain joins TRBV20-1 and TRBJ2-1; a possible D gene is TRBD2 (5 bases). The CDR3 is made up of 13 amino acids. The germline V gene encodes CDR1 DFQATT and CDR2 SNEGSKA (reference sequence). Trimming cost V 2 bases and J 8 bases, with 13 bases left between them. The CDR3 DNA reads as TGCAGTGCTAGAACGTTGTTGCGGGATGAGCAGTTCTTC. Translation: CSARTLLRDEQFF.

As concerns this clonotype: An end of the junction does not agree with germline; a read error may underlie this. The chain combines TRBV24-1 with TRBJ2-1, with 7 bases fitting TRBD2. The V gene's germline CDR1 is KGHDR and CDR2 SFDVKD. This CDR3 has 16 amino acids. DNA of the CDR3: TGTGCCATCAGTGATTTGTCCAGCGGGGCGGACAATGAGCAGTTCTTC. It is translated as CAISDLSSGADNEQFF.

The CDR3 nucleotides read TGTGCCAGCAGTGAGCGGACAGCTGACTATGGCTACACCTTC. It translates to CASSERTADYGYTF. J is TRBJ1-2 and V is TRBV25-1; possible D gene TRBD1, 6 bases. V was clipped by 3 bases and J by 3 bases, with 11 bases between them. The CDR3 runs 14 residues. Germline CDR1 reads MGHDK; CDR2 reads SYGVNS.

The rearrangement links TRBV20-1 to TRBJ1-2; possibly TRBD1 for D (6 bases). This CDR3 has 13 residues. Trimming removed 5 bases at V and 2 bases at J, with 12 bases between. Germline assignment: CDR1 DFQATT and CDR2 SNEGSKA (reference sequence). The CDR3 DNA reads as TGCAGTGCTCTAGCGACAGGCAACTATGGCTACACCTTC. The encoded protein is CSALATGNYGYTF.

The chain combines TRBV11-2 with TRBJ1-1; D is perhaps TRBD1 (6 bases). V dropped 0 bases and J dropped 7 bases, with 9 bases sitting between them. Looked up from germline, CDR1 is SGHAT and CDR2 is FQNNGV. This CDR3 is built from 13 residues. This chain's CDR3 is CASSLEGASEAFF. The DNA of the CDR3 is TGTGCCAGCAGCTTAGAGGGGGCTAGTGAAGCTTTCTTT.

This sequence joins TRBV20-1 and TRBJ1-6, with D perhaps TRBD1 (5 bases). CDR1 and CDR2 from the germline V gene are DFQATT and SNEGSKA (reference sequence). The CDR3 contains 14 residues. V shed 2 bases and J shed 7 bases, with 12 bases lying between them. CDR3 residues: CSARSTVANSPLHF. The CDR3 DNA reads TGCAGTGCTAGATCGACAGTGGCGAATTCACCCCTCCACTTT.

The chain links TRBV6-1 to TRBJ1-2; D ambiguous. The CDR3 sequence is 11 residues long. Per germline, CDR1 MNHNS and CDR2 SASEGT. V shed 9 bases and J shed 7 bases, with 12 bases lying between them. CDR3 in DNA: TGTGCCAGTCAGACTGTGGGTGGCTACACCTTC. It codes for CASQTVGGYTF.

This clonotype came up a few times. The chain is built from TRBV6-5 and TRBJ2-3; a possible D gene is TRBD2 (7 bases). The CDR3 contains 15 residues. Trimming stripped 4 bases from V and 3 bases from J, with 14 bases between. CDR1 and CDR2 from the germline V gene are MNHEY and SVGAGI. The CDR3 DNA follows: TGTGCCAGCAGTTGGGGGGGCGCAGGGACAGATACGCAGTATTTT. Protein: CASSWGGAGTDTQYF.

With respect to this clonotype: Sequence at one end of the junction differs from germline and may be a read error. The rearrangement links TRBV25-1 to TRBJ2-1, with D perhaps TRBD1 or TRBD2 (5 bases each). This CDR3 spans 12 amino acids. Germline V CDR1 and CDR2: MGHDK, SYGVNS. CDR3 sequence: CASSVGTNGQFF. CDR3 in DNA: TGTGCCAGCAGTGTAGGGACCAATGGGCAGTTCTTC.

CDR3 sequence: CASSRDRGRVGYTF. DNA for the CDR3: TGTGCCAGCAGCCGGGACAGGGGGAGAGTTGGCTACACCTTC. The V call is TRBV6-1, the J call TRBJ1-2; 11 bases line up with TRBD1. This CDR3 has 14 residues. Germline V gene sequence: CDR1 MNHNS, CDR2 SASEGT. V trimming: 6 bases; J trimming: 7 bases; junction bases outside the gene matches: 7.

The V call is TRBV10-3, the J call TRBJ2-1, with TRBD2 matching over 12 bases. Per the germline V gene, CDR1 is ENHRY and CDR2 is SYGVKD. The CDR3 length is 14 residues. Trimming cost V 5 bases and J 5 bases; bases outside gene matches: 1. CDR3 region: CAISRLAGDNEQFF. Written as DNA, the CDR3 is TGTGCCATCAGTAGACTAGCGGGGGACAATGAGCAGTTCTTC.

J is TRBJ1-2 and V is TRBV29-1, with TRBD1 matching 11 bases. There are 14 residues in the CDR3. Germline V CDR1 and CDR2: SQVTM, ANQGSEA. The ends lost 3 bases at V and 7 bases at J; junction bases unmatched: 7. CDR3 bases: TGCAGCGTTGAGGACAGGGGGCGAGTATCTGGCTACACCTTC. This codes for CSVEDRGRVSGYTF. Variable domain in full (rest from reference TRBV29-1 and TRBJ1-2): SAVISQKPSRDICQRGTSLTIQCQVDSQVTMMFWYRQQPGQSLTLIATANQGSEATYESGFVIDKFPISRPNLTFSTLTVSNMSPEDSSIYLCSVEDRGRVSGYTFGSGTRLTVV.

This clonotype was picked up a small number of times. V usage is TRBV29-1 and J usage is TRBJ1-2; TRBD1 matches at 9 bases. CDR1 SQVTM and CDR2 ANQGSEA come from the germline V gene. V shed 5 bases and J 7 bases; nucleotides not matched to a gene: 11. The CDR3 runs 14 residues. The chain's CDR3 is CSVLHTDRGRGYTF. CDR3 nucleotides: TGCAGCGTTCTACACACGGACAGGGGTCGTGGCTACACCTTC.